This T cell receptor (beta chain) appears in the sequencing data of a study of blood T cell repertoires in COVID-19. Trimming at V came to 6 bases and at J to 1 base, leaving 6 bases not matched to a gene. The CDR3 loop spans 14 amino acids. Germline V lookup: CDR1 MNHEY, CDR2 SVGAGI. The repertoire was sequenced with immunoSEQ multiplex PCR; TCRdb's copy has only in-frame clones and lacks some. Of fewer than 250,000 clones listed, 87% are singletons. The chain combines TRBV6-5 with TRBJ2-7; 7 nucleotides align to TRBD1. The sequence was collected from a woman aged 25 to 39 with acute COVID-19. Material: PBMCs or T cells enriched from blood (not recorded which). The CDR3 nucleotides are TGTGCCAGCAGGGGACAGCTCAGTTCCTACGAGCAGTACTTC. Translated, it gives CASRGQLSSYEQYF.